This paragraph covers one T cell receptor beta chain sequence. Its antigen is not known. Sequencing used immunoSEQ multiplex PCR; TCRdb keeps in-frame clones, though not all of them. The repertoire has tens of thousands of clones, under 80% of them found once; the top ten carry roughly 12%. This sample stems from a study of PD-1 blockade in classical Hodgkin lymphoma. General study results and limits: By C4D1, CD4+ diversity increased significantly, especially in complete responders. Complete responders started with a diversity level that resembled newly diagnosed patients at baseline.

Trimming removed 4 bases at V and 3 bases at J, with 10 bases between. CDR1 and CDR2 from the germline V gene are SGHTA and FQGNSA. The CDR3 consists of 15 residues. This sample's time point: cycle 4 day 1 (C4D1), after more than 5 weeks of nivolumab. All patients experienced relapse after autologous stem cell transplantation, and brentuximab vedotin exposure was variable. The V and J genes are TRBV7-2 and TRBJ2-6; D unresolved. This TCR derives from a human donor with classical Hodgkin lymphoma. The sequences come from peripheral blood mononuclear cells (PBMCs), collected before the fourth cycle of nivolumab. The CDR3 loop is CASSSDQGGANVLTF. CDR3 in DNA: TGTGCCAGCAGCTCCGATCAAGGTGGGGCCAACGTCCTGACTTTC.